The next 2 T cell receptor beta chains were all read from a single sample in a study of cytomegalovirus exposure and HLA in healthy donors. Researchers ran the PCR with 60 Vbeta and 13 Jbeta primers. Measured with immunoSEQ multiplex PCR; TCRdb has only the in-frame clones, and not every one. Among 150,000 to 200,000 clones listed, 82% were seen once. The sample taken for sequencing was PBMCs. Receptors were obtained from a woman in her late teens or twenties in good health and CMV-seronegative.

This clone was counted once. The rearrangement links TRBV19 to TRBJ1-5, with 11 nucleotides matching TRBD1. The V segment lost 7 bases and the J segment 7 bases; nucleotides outside the gene matches: 6. The CDR3 is 14 amino acids. CDR1 and CDR2 (germline): LNHDA, SQIVND (reference sequence). DNA for the CDR3: TGTGCCAGTACTGGACAGGGGGCGCGGCAGCCCCAGCATTTT. Translated, it gives CASTGQGARQPQHF.

Only one count was recorded for this clone. The chain combines TRBV28 with TRBJ2-5; 8 positions agree with TRBD2. Matching the DNA end better, TRBJ2-7 makes the J call doubtful. The length of the CDR3 is 14 residues. Looked up from germline, CDR1 is MDHEN and CDR2 is SYDVKM. This chain's CDR3 is CASSPGLELYEQYF. CDR3 DNA sequence: TGTGCCAGCAGCCCGGGACTAGAACTCTACGAGCAGTACTTC.